These 9 T cell receptor beta chains share one sample of origin, sequenced in a study of T cell responses to AZD1222 COVID-19 vaccine. Using immunoSEQ multiplex PCR, the repertoire was profiled, and TCRdb retains in-frame clones only, with some absent. The sample holds about 150,000 clones, about nine tenths seen once. Sequenced here: peripheral blood, sampled on day 0 of AZD1222 vaccination. Receptors originate from an adult in good health.

The chain is built from TRBV11-2 and TRBJ1-4, with 7 bases aligning to TRBD1. Germline CDR1 reads SGHAT; CDR2 reads FQNNGV. This CDR3 comprises 14 residues. The junction had 5 bases not matched to a gene; V was cut back by 5 bases and J by 5 bases. The CDR3 bases are TGTGCCAGCAGCCGGGGACAGCTAAATGAAAAACTGTTTTTT. It translates to CASSRGQLNEKLFF.

The V gene is TRBV7-9, the J gene TRBJ2-1; 8 nucleotides align to TRBD2. This CDR3 has 16 amino acids. Germline V lookup: CDR1 SEHNR, CDR2 FQNEAQ (reference sequence). The J segment lost 6 bases and the V segment lost 5 bases, leaving 12 bases of the junction unmatched. In DNA, the CDR3 is TGTGCCAGCAGCGCTAGCGGGCGAGGGGTGCGCAATGAGCAGTTCTTC. Its translation is CASSASGRGVRNEQFF.

CDR3 sequence reads: CATSRGTSGSYEQYF. CDR3 sequence (DNA): TGTGCCACCAGCAGGGGCACTAGCGGGAGCTACGAGCAGTACTTC. This chain links TRBV15 with TRBJ2-7, with 11 bases matching TRBD2. From germline, CDR1 is LNHNV and CDR2 YYDKDF (reference sequence). After removal of 3 bases from V and 3 bases from J, the junction contained 4 bases not matched to a gene. The CDR3 sequence is 15 residues long.

The chain joins TRBV7-3 to TRBJ2-3; D tentatively reads TRBD1 or TRBD2 (5 bases each). The V gene lost 5 bases and the J gene lost 4 bases, with 16 bases spanning the gap. CDR1 and CDR2 (germline): SGHTA, FQGTGA. The CDR3 consists of 15 residues. The CDR3 sequence: CASSPLGGSADTQYF. Written as DNA, the CDR3 is TGTGCCAGCAGCCCCCTTGGGGGTAGCGCAGATACGCAGTATTTT.

The chain couples TRBV19 to TRBJ1-5; D may be TRBD1 (6 bases). Germline V gives CDR1 LNHDA, CDR2 SQIVND (reference sequence). V gave up 6 bases and J gave up 0 bases, with 15 bases separating them. The CDR3 length is 16 residues. CDR3 residues: CASRIQGLYSNQPQHF. DNA for the CDR3: TGTGCCAGTAGGATACAGGGACTCTATAGCAATCAGCCCCAGCATTTT.

This chain uses TRBV27 with TRBJ1-6; weak D call: TRBD1 (5 bases). This CDR3 comprises 18 residues. Trimming removed 6 bases at V and 3 bases at J, with 21 bases between. Germline CDR1 and CDR2: MNHEY and SMNVEV (reference sequence). The CDR3 sequence: CASRGGGARTLYNSPLHF. Here the CDR3 DNA reads TGTGCCAGCAGAGGTGGTGGGGCACGGACCCTCTATAATTCACCCCTCCACTTT.

This clone was counted a few times. The chain joins TRBV6-5 to TRBJ1-1; D is ambiguous. The germline V gene has CDR1 MNHEY and CDR2 SVGAGI. CDR3 length: 13 residues. Trimming took off 7 bases at V and 5 bases at J, with 14 bases between the two ends. The CDR3 sequence: CASTEVGSTEAFF. The CDR3 DNA follows: TGTGCCAGCACAGAGGTCGGCAGTACTGAAGCTTTCTTT.

The chain employs TRBV7-2 and TRBJ2-2, with unresolved D. The CDR3 has 14 residues. The germline CDR1 and CDR2 sequences are SGHTA and FQGNSA. Trimming cost V 3 bases and J 7 bases, with 12 bases left between them. This CDR3 reads CASSFSRGGGELFF. The CDR3 bases are TGTGCCAGCAGCTTCTCGCGAGGTGGCGGGGAGCTGTTTTTT.

The count of this clone is one. The chain recombines TRBV7-2 with TRBJ2-7; TRBD2 matches 12 bases. This CDR3 has 15 residues. In germline, CDR1 is SGHTA, CDR2 FQGNSA. The V gene end was trimmed by 6 bases and the J gene end by 6 bases; junction bases not matched to a gene: 9. CDR3 coding DNA: TGTGCCAGCAGAGCTCCTACTAGCGGGAGGCTCGAGCAGTACTTC. Its protein is CASRAPTSGRLEQYF.